The next 17 T cell receptor beta chains were all read from a single sample in a study of T cells in Graves' hyperthyroidism and ophthalmopathy. Researchers took RNA transcripts and amplified the TCR beta CDR3 regions from them. HTBI primers were the set used in a first-round RT-PCR of the TCR CDR3. From the multiplex PCR reads, TCRdb called clonotypes with MiXCR, one entry per CDR3 protein. This table holds about 560,000 distinct CDR3 sequences, approximately 16% found once. The sample consisted of blood. Receptors originate from a woman aged 18-35 years with Graves' hyperthyroidism.

This clonotype appeared many times. The gene calls are TRBV5-1 and TRBJ2-7; the D is unclear. V was trimmed by 4 bases and J by 2 bases, leaving 16 bases between them. The CDR3 covers 15 residues. CDR1 and CDR2 (germline): SGHRS, YFSETQ. CDR3 in amino acids: CASSLSPGRAYEQYF. The CDR3 DNA sequence: TGCGCCAGCAGCCTATCCCCCGGACGGGCCTACGAGCAGTACTTC.

The chain joins TRBV12-3 or TRBV12-4 to TRBJ2-4, with TRBD1 matching 7 bases. J gave up 6 bases and V 3 bases, and 8 bases lay outside the gene matches. The CDR3 sequence is 15 residues long. This chain's CDR3 is CASSLGQGVLNIQYF. CDR3 bases: TGTGCCAGCAGTTTGGGGCAGGGGGTATTAAACATTCAGTACTTC.

Ten or more counts support this clonotype. The rearrangement joins TRBV15 to TRBJ2-1; 13 bases align to TRBD2. Trimming at V came to 0 bases and at J to 6 bases, leaving 8 bases not matched to a gene. From germline, CDR1 is LNHNV and CDR2 YYDKDF (reference sequence). The CDR3 runs to 18 residues. The CDR3: CATSRDWTSGGFSNEQFF. CDR3 coding DNA: TGTGCCACCAGCAGAGATTGGACTAGCGGGGGTTTCAGCAATGAGCAGTTCTTC. Combining the CDR3 with reference TRBV15 and TRBJ2-1 gives the whole variable domain DAMVIQNPRYQVTQFGKPVTLSCSQTLNHNVMYWYQQKSSQAPKLLFHYYDKDFNNEADTPDNFQSRRPNTSFCFLDIRSPGLGDTAMYLCATSRDWTSGGFSNEQFFGPGTRLTVL.

Only a few counts were recorded for this clonotype. The CDR3 spells CASSQQVGEQYF. The CDR3 bases are TGTGCCAGCAGCCAGCAGGTGGGGGAGCAGTACTTC. The genes are TRBV3-1 and TRBJ2-7; D unclear. The CDR3 runs 12 residues. Germline V gives CDR1 LGHDT, CDR2 YNNKEL (reference sequence). V lost 3 bases and J 7 bases, leaving 10 bases between the germline ends.

About this clonotype: A read error may be the cause here, since a much bigger clone is one base away. Since no conserved phenylalanine or tryptophan closes the CDR3, a read error is the likely cause. This rearrangement joins TRBV28 to TRBJ2-7; 10 bases agree with TRBD2. In germline, CDR1 is MDHEN, CDR2 SYDVKM. The V and J ends lost 5 bases and 2 bases, in that order; junction bases with no gene match: 18. The CDR3 is 19 amino acids. The CDR3 sequence is CASSPPPSVAGGGAYEQYL. The CDR3 region has the DNA TGTGCCAGCAGTCCGCCCCCGTCGGTAGCGGGAGGAGGCGCCTACGAGCAGTACCTC.

The chain uses TRBV7-2 and TRBJ1-6; weak D call: TRBD1 (5 bases). The CDR3 consists of 17 residues. CDR1 SGHTA and CDR2 FQGNSA come from the germline V gene. Trimming removed 2 bases at V and 10 bases at J, with 21 bases between. CDR3 loop: CASSLRVPRVWKSPLHF. DNA of the CDR3: TGTGCCAGCAGCTTAAGGGTCCCCAGGGTTTGGAAATCACCCCTCCACTTT. Combining the CDR3 with reference TRBV7-2 and TRBJ1-6 gives the whole variable domain GAGVSQSPSNKVTEKGKDVELRCDPISGHTALYWYRQSLGQGLEFLIYFQGNSAPDKSGLPSDRFSAERTGGSVSTLTIQRTQQEDSAVYLCASSLRVPRVWKSPLHFGNGTRLTVT.

This clonotype was recorded at least ten times. V usage is TRBV28 and J usage is TRBJ2-2; perhaps D is TRBD1 or TRBD2 (5 bases each). Looked up from germline, CDR1 is MDHEN and CDR2 is SYDVKM. Deletions cut 6 bases from V and 5 bases from J, with 19 bases between. The CDR3 spans 16 residues. The CDR3 here is CASSSRTDSSTGELFF. In nucleotides, the CDR3 is TGTGCCAGCAGCAGCCGGACTGACAGTTCTACCGGGGAGCTGTTTTTT. Looking up the rest from reference TRBV28 and TRBJ2-2 gives the full variable domain: DVKVTQSSRYLVKRTGEKVFLECVQDMDHENMFWYRQDPGLGLRLIYFSYDVKMKEKGDIPEGYSVSREKKERFSLILESASTNQTSMYLCASSSRTDSSTGELFFGEGSRLTVL.

This clonotype was picked up many times. The chain employs TRBV12-3 or TRBV12-4 and TRBJ1-2, with D possibly being TRBD1 (5 bases). The CDR3 spans 13 residues. Trimming pared 5 bases from V and 8 bases from J, leaving 15 bases between. CDR3 sequence: CASSPGTAGGYTF. Here the CDR3 DNA reads TGTGCCAGCAGTCCCGGGACTGCGGGGGGCTACACCTTC.

This clonotype was observed many times. The gene calls are TRBV5-1 and TRBJ2-7; 7 bases are a match to TRBD2. The germline V gene has CDR1 SGHRS and CDR2 YFSETQ. This CDR3 spans 16 amino acids. The junction had 14 bases not matched to a gene; V was cut back by 1 base and J by 7 bases. The CDR3 DNA sequence: TGCGCCAGCAGCTTGCGCCGGGACTACACCTTTGAGGAGCAGTACTTC. It codes for CASSLRRDYTFEEQYF.

This clonotype was counted a few times. This chain uses TRBV18 with TRBJ2-7, with TRBD1 as a possible D gene (6 bases). The CDR3 is 16 residues long. V lost 3 bases, J lost 3 bases, and 18 bases lay in between. Germline CDR1 and CDR2: KGHSH and LQKENI. In DNA, the CDR3 is TGTGCCAGCTCACCTGTTCCCGGGACAACTAACTACGAGCAGTACTTC. This sequence encodes CASSPVPGTTNYEQYF.

This clonotype was seen ten or more times. The chain combines TRBV7-2 with TRBJ2-7; D is unclear. CDR3 length: 14 amino acids. With 0 bases removed from V and 0 bases from J, the gap between germline ends came to 6 bases. Looked up from germline, CDR1 is SGHTA and CDR2 is FQGNSA. The DNA for the CDR3 is TGTGCCAGCAGCTTAGCAGGCGTCTCCTACGAGCAGTACTTC. Translated, it gives CASSLAGVSYEQYF.

This chain uses TRBV20-1 with TRBJ1-2; D is perhaps TRBD1 (5 bases). This CDR3 region has 13 residues. The V and J ends lost 5 bases and 0 bases respectively, with 10 bases between them. The germline CDR1 and CDR2 sequences are DFQATT and SNEGSKA (reference sequence). The CDR3, as DNA: TGCAGTGCTCCCCGACAGACTAACTATGGCTACACCTTC. Its translation: CSAPRQTNYGYTF.

This rearrangement joins TRBV15 to TRBJ2-7; D is perhaps TRBD2 (6 bases). The length of the CDR3 is 14 residues. Trimming pared 5 bases from V and 2 bases from J, leaving 13 bases between. Germline V gene sequence: CDR1 LNHNV, CDR2 YYDKDF (reference sequence). As DNA, the CDR3 is TGTGCCACCAGCGGGACTTCCTACGCCTACGAGCAGTACTTC. Translated: CATSGTSYAYEQYF.

Notes on this clonotype: A read error may produce the germline difference seen at one junction end. The V call is TRBV12-3 or TRBV12-4, the J call TRBJ2-2; 8 bases line up with TRBD2. CDR3 length equals 17 residues. The CDR3: CASSLGAGRAVPGELFF. Here the CDR3 DNA reads TGTGCCAGCAGCTTAGGGGCCGGGAGGGCTGTCCCCGGGGAGCTGTTTTTT.

The table lists this clonotype with many counts. The chain carries TRBV13 and TRBJ1-1, with D perhaps matching TRBD1 (5 bases). CDR1 is PRHDT, CDR2 FYEKMQ, per germline (reference sequence). The CDR3 covers 13 residues. Trimming removed 6 bases from V and 4 bases from J, with 12 bases in between. CDR3 bases: TGTGCCAGCAGACCAGAAGGGGTCACTGAAGCTTTCTTT. This translates into CASRPEGVTEAFF.

The chain employs TRBV18 and TRBJ1-2; no reliable D call. The CDR3 loop spans 13 amino acids. V lost 8 bases and J 7 bases, leaving 17 bases between the germline ends. The V gene's germline CDR1 is KGHSH and CDR2 LQKENI. The CDR3 DNA follows: TGTGCCAGCAGCCAAACCCGTGGGAGTGGCTACACCTTC. Translated: CASSQTRGSGYTF.

The chain is built from TRBV29-1 and TRBJ2-5; TRBD2 aligns across 13 bases. V gave up 5 bases and J gave up 4 bases; unmatched junction bases: 10. CDR1 and CDR2 from the germline V gene are SQVTM and ANQGSEA. The CDR3 spans 16 residues. The CDR3 protein is CSVSHGLAGVSETQYF. CDR3 nucleotides: TGCAGCGTTTCCCATGGACTAGCGGGAGTCTCAGAGACCCAGTACTTC.